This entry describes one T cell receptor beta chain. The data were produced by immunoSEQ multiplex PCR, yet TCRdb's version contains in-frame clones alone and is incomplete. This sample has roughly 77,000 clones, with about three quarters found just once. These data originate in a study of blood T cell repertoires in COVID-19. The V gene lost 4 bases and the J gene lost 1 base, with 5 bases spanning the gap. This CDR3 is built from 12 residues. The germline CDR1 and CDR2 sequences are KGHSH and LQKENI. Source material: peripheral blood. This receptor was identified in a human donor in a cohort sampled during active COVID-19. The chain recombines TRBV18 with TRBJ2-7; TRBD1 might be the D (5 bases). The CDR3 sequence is CASSQGSYEQYF. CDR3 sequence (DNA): TGTGCCAGCTCACAGGGGTCCTACGAGCAGTACTTC.